The sequence of this TCR beta chain was determined in a study of breast tumors, draining lymph nodes, adjacent tissues. The CDR3 totals 14 residues. Germline V gives CDR1 SGHDN, CDR2 FVKESK. TCRdb redid the calling of the multiplex PCR reads with MiXCR, one entry per CDR3 protein. Among approximately 190,000 distinct CDR3 sequences, around 29% were seen once, and the ten largest hold 4% to 5.5%. Samples came from axillary lymph nodes draining the breast cancer. A few counts support this clonotype. What it binds is unknown. Its ends do not fully match the called genes, so a read error is possible. Study observations and caveats: Findings are consistent with lymph node origin and intratumoral expansion of most tumor T cells. Tumor TCR diversity was below lymph nodes but above nontumor tissue. Luminal-like breast cancer showed significantly greater tumor-nontumor repertoire similarity than basal-like breast cancer did.

This TCR was recovered from a female donor with breast cancer. Some clones in this sample may be carry-over from other donors' samples. This chain links TRBV14 with TRBJ2-1; D unresolved. The sample comprised axillary lymph node tissue. The CDR3 region is CASSQGQQYNEQSF. CDR3 nucleotide sequence: TGTGCCAGCAGCCAAGGTCAGCAGTACAATGAGCAGTCCTTC.